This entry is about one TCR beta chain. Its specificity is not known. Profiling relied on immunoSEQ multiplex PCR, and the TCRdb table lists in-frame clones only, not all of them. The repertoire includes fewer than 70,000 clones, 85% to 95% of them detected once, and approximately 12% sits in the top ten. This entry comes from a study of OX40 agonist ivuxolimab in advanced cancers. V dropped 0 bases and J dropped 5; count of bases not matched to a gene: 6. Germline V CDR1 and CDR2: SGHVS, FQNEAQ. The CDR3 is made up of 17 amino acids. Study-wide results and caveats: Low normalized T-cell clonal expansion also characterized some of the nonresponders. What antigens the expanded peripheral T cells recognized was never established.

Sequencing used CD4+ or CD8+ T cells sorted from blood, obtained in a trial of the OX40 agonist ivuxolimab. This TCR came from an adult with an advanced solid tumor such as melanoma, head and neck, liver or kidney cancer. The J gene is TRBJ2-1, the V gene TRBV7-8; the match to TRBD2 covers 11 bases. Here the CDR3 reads CASSLAARLAGNNEQFF. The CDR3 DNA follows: TGTGCCAGCAGCTTAGCGGCAAGACTAGCGGGGAACAATGAGCAGTTCTTC.